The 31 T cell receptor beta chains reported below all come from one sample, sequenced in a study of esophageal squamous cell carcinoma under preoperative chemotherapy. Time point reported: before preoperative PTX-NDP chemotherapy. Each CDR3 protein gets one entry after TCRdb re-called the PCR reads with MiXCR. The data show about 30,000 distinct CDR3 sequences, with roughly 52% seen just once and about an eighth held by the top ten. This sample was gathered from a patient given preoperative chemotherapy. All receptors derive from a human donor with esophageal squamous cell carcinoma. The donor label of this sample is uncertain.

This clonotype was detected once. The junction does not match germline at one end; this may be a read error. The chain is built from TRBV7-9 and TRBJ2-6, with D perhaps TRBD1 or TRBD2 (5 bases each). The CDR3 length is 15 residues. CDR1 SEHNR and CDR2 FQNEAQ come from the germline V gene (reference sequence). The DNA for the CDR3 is TGTGCCAGCAGCTTCGGGGCCTCTGGGGCCAACGAGCAGACCTTC. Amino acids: CASSFGASGANEQTF.

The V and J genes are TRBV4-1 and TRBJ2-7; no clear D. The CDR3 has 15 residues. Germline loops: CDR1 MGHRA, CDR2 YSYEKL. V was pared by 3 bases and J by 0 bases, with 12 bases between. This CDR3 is CASSHRRLSSYEQYF. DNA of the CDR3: TGCGCCAGCAGCCACCGAAGACTGAGCTCCTACGAGCAGTACTTC.

The CDR3 nucleotides read TGTGCCAGCAGGAGGGACAGGGTGGGACAAGAGACCCAGTACTTC. Its protein is CASRRDRVGQETQYF. V and J are TRBV27 and TRBJ2-3; 9 bases match TRBD1. The closer fit of TRBJ2-5 to the DNA end suggests the J call may be wrong. This CDR3 is built from 15 residues. Germline CDR1 is MNHEY and CDR2 is SMNVEV (reference sequence).

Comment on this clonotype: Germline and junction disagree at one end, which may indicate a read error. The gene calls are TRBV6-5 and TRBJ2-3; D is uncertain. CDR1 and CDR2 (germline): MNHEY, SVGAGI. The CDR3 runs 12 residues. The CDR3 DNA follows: TGTGCCGGCAGTTACGGCCCAGAGACCCAGTATTTC. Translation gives CAGSYGPETQYF.

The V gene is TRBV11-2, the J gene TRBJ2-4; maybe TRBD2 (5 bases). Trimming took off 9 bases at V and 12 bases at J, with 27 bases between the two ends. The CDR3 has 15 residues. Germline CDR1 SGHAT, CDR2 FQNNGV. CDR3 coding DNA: TGTGCCAGGGGGTTCGGGCGCCTAGCCCAAGAGACTCAGTACTTC. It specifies CARGFGRLAQETQYF.

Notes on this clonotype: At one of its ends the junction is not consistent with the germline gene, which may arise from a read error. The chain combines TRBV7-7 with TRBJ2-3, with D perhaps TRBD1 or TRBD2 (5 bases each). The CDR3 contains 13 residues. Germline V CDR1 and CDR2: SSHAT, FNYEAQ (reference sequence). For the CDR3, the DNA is TGCGCTACGGGGCTGTGGAGCACAGATACTCAGTATTTC. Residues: CATGLWSTDTQYF. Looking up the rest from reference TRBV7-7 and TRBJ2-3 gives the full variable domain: GAGVSQSPRYKVTKRGQDVTLRCDPISSHATLYWYQQALGQGPEFLTYFNYEAQPDKSGLPSDRFSAERPEGSISTLTIQRTEQRDSAMYRCATGLWSTDTQYFGPGTRLTVL.

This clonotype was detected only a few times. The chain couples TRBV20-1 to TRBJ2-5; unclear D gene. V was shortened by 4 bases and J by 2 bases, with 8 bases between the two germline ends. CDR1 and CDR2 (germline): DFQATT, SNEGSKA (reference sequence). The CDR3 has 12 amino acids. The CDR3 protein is CSATTRQETQYF. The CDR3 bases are TGCAGTGCTACGACCCGTCAAGAGACCCAGTACTTC.

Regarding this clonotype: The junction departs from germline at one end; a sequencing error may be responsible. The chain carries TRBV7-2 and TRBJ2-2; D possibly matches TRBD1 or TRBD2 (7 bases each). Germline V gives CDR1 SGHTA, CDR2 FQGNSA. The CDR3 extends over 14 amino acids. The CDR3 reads CASSLGGGTGELYF. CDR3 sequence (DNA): TGTGCCAGCAGCTTGGGGGGGGGCACAGGGGAGCTGTATTTT.

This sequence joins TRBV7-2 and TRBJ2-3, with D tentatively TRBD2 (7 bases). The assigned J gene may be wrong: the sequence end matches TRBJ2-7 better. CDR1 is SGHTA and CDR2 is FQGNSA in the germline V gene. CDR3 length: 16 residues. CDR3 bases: TGTGCCAGCACGGGACACGGGGGGCGAGGGAAAGATACGCAGTACTTC. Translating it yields CASTGHGGRGKDTQYF.

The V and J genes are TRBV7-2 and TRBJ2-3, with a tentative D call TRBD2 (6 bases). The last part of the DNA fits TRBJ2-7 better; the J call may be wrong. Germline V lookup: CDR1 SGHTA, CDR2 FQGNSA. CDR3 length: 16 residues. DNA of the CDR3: TGTGCCAGCCGCCCACCGGGGGTGAGAGCCAAAAACACGCAGTACTTC. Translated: CASRPPGVRAKNTQYF.

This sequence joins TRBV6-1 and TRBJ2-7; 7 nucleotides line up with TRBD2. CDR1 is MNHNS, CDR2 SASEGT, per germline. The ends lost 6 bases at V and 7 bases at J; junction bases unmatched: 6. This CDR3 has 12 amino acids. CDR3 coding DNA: TGTGCCAGCAGGGGAGGGCCGAGGGAGCAGTACTTC. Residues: CASRGGPREQYF.

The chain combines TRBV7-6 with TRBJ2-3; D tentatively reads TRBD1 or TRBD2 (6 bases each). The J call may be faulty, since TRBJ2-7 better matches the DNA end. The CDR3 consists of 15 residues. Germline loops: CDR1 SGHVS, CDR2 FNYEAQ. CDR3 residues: CGRSSGARAKNTQYF. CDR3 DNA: TGTGGCCGCAGCTCGGGGGCGAGAGCCAAAAACACGCAGTACTTC.

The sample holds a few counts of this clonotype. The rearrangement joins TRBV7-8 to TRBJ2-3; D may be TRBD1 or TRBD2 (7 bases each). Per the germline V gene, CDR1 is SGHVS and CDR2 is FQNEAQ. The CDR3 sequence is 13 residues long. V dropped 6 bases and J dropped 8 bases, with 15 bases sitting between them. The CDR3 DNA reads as TGTGCCAGCAGGCCTACAGGGGAGGGTACGCAGTATTTT. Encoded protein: CASRPTGEGTQYF.

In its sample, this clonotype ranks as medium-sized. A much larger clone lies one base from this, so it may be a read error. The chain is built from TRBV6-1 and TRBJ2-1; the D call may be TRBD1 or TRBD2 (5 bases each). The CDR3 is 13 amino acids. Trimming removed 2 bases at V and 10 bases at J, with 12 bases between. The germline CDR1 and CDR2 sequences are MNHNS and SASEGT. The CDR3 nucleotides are TGTGCCAGCAGTGAATTCGGGACCTACGAGCAGTTCTTC. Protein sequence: CASSEFGTYEQFF.

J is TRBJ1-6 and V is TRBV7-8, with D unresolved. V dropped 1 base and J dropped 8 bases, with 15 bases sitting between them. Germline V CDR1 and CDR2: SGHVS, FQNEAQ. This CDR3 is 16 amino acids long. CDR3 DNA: TGTGCCAGCAGCTTAGTTGCGGGAGGTGTAGATTCACCCCTCCACTTT. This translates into CASSLVAGGVDSPLHF.

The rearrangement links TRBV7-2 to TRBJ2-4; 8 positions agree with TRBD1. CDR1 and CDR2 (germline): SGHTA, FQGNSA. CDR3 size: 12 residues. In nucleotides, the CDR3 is TGTCCCGGGAGCTTAGATGCAGGGGGCCAGTACTTC. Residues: CPGSLDAGGQYF.

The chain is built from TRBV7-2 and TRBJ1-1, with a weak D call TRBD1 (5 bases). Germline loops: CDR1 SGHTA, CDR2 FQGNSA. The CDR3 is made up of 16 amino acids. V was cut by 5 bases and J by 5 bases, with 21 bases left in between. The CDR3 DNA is TGTGCCAGCAGCCCCCAAACGGGGGGGGGAAGGACTGAAGCTTTCTTT. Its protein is CASSPQTGGGRTEAFF.

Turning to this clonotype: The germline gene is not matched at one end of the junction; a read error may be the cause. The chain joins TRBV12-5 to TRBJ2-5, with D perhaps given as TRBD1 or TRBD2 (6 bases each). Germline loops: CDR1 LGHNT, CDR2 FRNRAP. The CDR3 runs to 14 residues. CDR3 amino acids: CAGPGGGDQKTQYF. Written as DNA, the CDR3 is TGTGCGGGGCCCGGGGGCGGGGACCAAAAGACCCAGTACTTC.

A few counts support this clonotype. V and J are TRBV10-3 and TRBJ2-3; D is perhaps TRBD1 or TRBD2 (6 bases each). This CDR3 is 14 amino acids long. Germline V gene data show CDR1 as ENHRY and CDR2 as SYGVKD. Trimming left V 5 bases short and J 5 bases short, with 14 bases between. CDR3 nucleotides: TGTGCCATCAGTCTCGGAGGGGGAGTAGATACGCAGTATTTT. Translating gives CAISLGGGVDTQYF.

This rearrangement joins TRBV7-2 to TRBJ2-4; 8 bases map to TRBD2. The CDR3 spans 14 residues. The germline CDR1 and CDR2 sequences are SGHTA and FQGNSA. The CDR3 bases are TGTGCGGGCAGCGGGGGCCGTGCAGGGGACACCCAGTACTTC. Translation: CAGSGGRAGDTQYF.

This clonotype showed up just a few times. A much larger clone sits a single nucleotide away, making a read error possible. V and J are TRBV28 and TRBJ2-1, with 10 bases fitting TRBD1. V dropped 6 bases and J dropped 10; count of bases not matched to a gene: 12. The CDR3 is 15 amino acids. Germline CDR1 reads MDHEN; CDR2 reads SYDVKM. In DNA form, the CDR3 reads TGTGCCAGCAGCCACGCCGGGACAGGGGATGGCGAGCAGTTCTTC. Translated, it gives CASSHAGTGDGEQFF.

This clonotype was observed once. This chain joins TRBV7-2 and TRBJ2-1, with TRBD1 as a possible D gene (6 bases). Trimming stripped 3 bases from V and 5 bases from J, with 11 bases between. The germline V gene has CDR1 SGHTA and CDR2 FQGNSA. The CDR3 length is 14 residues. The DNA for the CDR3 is TGTGCCAGCAGCTTGTCGTACAGGGACAATGAGCAGTTCTTC. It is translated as CASSLSYRDNEQFF.

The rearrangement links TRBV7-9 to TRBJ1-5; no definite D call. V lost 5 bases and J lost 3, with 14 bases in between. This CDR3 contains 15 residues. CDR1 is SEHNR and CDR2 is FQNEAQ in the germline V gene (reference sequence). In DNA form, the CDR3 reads TGTGCCAGCAGCCAAGACGGGAGATACAATCAGCCCCAGCATTTT. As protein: CASSQDGRYNQPQHF.

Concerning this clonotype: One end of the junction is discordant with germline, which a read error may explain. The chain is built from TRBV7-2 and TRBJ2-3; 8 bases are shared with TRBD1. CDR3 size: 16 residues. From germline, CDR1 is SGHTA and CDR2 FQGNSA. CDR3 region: CASRPQGGSGTDTQYF. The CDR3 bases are TGTGCCAGCAGGCCACAGGGGGGCAGTGGGACAGATACGCAGTATTTC.

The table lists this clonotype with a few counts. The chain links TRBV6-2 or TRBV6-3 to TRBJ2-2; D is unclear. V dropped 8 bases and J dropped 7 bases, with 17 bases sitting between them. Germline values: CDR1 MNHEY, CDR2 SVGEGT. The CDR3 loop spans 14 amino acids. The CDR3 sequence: CASRPTLGNGELFF. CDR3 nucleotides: TGTGCCAGCCGACCTACCCTAGGGAACGGGGAGCTGTTTTTT.

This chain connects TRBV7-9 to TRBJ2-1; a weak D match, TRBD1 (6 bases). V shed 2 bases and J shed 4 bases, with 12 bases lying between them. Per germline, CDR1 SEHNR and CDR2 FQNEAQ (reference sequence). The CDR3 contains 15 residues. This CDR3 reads CASSLQGQFYNEQFF. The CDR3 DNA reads TGTGCCAGCAGCTTACAGGGACAATTTTACAATGAGCAGTTCTTC.

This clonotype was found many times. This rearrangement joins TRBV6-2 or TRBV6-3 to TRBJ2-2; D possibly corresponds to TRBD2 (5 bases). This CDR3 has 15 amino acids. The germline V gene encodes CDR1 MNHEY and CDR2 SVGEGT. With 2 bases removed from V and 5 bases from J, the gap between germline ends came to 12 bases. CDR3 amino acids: CASSYGPGSTGELFF. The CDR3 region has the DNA TGTGCCAGCAGTTACGGACCGGGGTCTACCGGGGAGCTGTTTTTT.

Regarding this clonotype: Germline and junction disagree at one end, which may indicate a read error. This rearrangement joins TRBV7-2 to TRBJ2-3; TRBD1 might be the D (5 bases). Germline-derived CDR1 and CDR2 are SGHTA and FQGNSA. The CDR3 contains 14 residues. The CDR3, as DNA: TGTGCCAGCAGGGGGCCTAGAAGCACAGATATTCAGTACTTT. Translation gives CASRGPRSTDIQYF.

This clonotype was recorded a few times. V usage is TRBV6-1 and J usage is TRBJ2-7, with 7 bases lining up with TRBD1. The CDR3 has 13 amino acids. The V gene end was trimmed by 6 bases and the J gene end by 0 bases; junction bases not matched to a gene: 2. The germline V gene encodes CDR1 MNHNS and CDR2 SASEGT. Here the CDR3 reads CASRDRFSYEQYF. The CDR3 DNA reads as TGTGCCAGCAGGGACAGGTTCTCCTACGAGCAGTACTTC.

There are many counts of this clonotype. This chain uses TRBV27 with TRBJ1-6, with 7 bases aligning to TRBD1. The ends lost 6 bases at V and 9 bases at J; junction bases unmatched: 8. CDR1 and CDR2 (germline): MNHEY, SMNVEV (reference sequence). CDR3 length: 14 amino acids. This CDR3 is CASSPTGRFSPLHF. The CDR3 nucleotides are TGTGCCAGCAGCCCGACAGGGCGGTTTTCACCCCTCCACTTT.

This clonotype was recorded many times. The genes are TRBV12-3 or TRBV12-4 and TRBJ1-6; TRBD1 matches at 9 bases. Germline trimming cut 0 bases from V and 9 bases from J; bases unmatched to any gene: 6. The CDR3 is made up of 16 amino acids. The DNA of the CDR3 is TGTGCCAGCAGTTTAGCCTCCGGGACAGGGATTTCACCCCTCCACTTT. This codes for CASSLASGTGISPLHF.